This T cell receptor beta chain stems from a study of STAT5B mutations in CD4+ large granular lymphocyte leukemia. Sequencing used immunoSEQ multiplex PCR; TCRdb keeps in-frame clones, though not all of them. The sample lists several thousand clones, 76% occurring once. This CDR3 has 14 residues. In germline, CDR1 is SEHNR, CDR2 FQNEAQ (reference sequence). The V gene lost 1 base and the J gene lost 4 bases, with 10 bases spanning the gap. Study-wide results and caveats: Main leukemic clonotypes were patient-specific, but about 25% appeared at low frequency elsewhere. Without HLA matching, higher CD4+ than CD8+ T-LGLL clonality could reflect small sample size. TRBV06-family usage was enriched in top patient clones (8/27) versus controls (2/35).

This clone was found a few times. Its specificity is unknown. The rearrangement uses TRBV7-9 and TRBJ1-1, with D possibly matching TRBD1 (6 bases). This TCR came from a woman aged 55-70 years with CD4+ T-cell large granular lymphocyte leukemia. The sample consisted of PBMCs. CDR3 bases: TGTGCCAGCAGCTTAGGGACAGTAAGCACTGAAGCTTTCTTT. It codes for CASSLGTVSTEAFF.